This T cell receptor (beta chain) was identified during a study of T cells after somatic rescue of genetic block. CDR1 is SGHAT, CDR2 FQNNGV, per germline. This CDR3 region has 18 residues. Trimming took off 3 bases at V and 1 base at J, with 19 bases between the two ends. Profiled with immunoSEQ multiplex PCR; TCRdb holds only in-frame clones, not every one. The sample includes roughly 65,000 clones, roughly 90% of them seen just once. Sequencing was performed on peripheral blood mononuclear cells (PBMCs). This chain uses TRBV11-2 with TRBJ2-4, with D perhaps matching TRBD1 (5 bases). The sequence came from a man aged 40-50 years. CDR3 in amino acids: CASSLMGQGVSAKNIQYF. The CDR3 nucleotides are TGTGCCAGCAGCTTGATGGGGCAGGGCGTCTCGGCCAAAAACATTCAGTACTTC.